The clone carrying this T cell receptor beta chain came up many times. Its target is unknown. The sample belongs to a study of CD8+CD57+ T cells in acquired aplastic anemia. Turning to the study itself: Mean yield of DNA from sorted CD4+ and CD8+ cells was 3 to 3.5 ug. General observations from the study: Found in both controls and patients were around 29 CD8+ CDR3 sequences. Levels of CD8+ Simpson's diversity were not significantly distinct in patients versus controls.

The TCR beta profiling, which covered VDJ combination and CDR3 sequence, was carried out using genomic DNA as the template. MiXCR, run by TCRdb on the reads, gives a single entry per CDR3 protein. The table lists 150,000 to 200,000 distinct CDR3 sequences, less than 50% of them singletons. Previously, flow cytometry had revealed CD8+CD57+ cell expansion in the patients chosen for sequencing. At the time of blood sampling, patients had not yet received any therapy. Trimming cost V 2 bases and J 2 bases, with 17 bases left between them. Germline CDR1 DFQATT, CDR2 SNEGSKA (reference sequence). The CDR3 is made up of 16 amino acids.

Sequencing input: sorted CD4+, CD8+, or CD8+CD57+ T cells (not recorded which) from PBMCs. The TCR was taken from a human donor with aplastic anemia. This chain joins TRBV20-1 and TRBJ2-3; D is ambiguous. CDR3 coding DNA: TGCAGTGCTAGAAATGCCGGCCCGACCTACACAGATACGCAGTATTTT. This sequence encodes CSARNAGPTYTDTQYF.